This T cell receptor beta chain appears in the sequencing data of a study of shared clonotypes between healthy human individuals. Study in general: Donors had three CD4 naive, three CD4 memory, two CD8 naive and one CD8 memory plate apiece. Study-level points and caveats: In general, naive subsets displayed greater estimated richness than memory subsets did.

Assay: immunoSEQ multiplex PCR; the TCRdb copy retains only in-frame clones and omits some. The sample contains a few million clones, approximately 96% of which appear only once. Note on this clone: What it recognizes is unknown.

V gave up 1 base and J gave up 0 bases, with 16 bases separating them. The germline CDR1 and CDR2 sequences are GTSNPN and SVGIG (reference sequence). The CDR3 is made up of 17 amino acids. This sequence joins TRBV30 and TRBJ1-3; D might be TRBD1 (5 bases). The clonotype comes from a man in his late teens or twenties in good health. What was sequenced was naive CD4+ T cells sorted from blood. The subset denotes: CD45RA+ positively selected. In DNA form, the CDR3 reads TGTGCCTGGAGTGAAGGGACCTTCGTCCGCTCTGGAAACACCATATATTTT. Amino acid sequence: CAWSEGTFVRSGNTIYF. The full variable domain, with the rest looked up from reference TRBV30 and TRBJ1-3, is SQTIHQWPATLVQPVGSPLSLECTVEGTSNPNLYWYRQAAGRGLQLLFYSVGIGQISSEVPQNLSASRPQDRQFILSSKKLLLSDSGFYLCAWSEGTFVRSGNTIYFGEGSWLTVV.